The rows below give T cell receptor beta chains drawn from one sample of a study of OX40 agonist ivuxolimab in advanced cancers. Using immunoSEQ multiplex PCR, the repertoire was profiled, and TCRdb retains in-frame clones only, with some absent. Of roughly 66,000 clones in the sample, about four fifths were seen once. This specimen consisted of CD4+ or CD8+ T cells sorted from blood, obtained in a trial of the OX40 agonist ivuxolimab. These receptors all come from an adult with an advanced solid tumor such as melanoma, head and neck, liver or kidney cancer. Both conserved end residues are part of each CDR3. A D gene is named only where the DNA matches it firmly. Clone size is stated in some rows and not others, as once, few, many or a class when expanded.

d_call	v_call	clone_size	j_call	cdr3_nt	cdr3_aa
.	TRBV7-8	once	TRBJ1-1	TGTGCCAGCAGCTTAGGAGGCGCTAGGAGCGATGAAGCTTTCTTT	CASSLGGARSDEAFF
.	TRBV4-1	.	TRBJ2-1	TGCGCCAGCAGCCAAGTTCAGGTAGATGAGCAGTTCTTC	CASSQVQVDEQFF
TRBD2	TRBV10-2	.	TRBJ2-1	TGCGCCAGCAGTGATGTTAGCGGGAGGGGCTACAATGAGCAGTTCTTC	CASSDVSGRGYNEQFF
.	TRBV20-1	.	TRBJ1-2	TGCAGTGCTACCGAACCGAGGGGCTACACCTTC	CSATEPRGYTF
.	TRBV5-1	.	TRBJ2-7	TGCGCCAGCAGCTTGACGGGGACGGTCTACGAGCAGTACTTC	CASSLTGTVYEQYF
.	TRBV6-1	.	TRBJ2-7	TGTGCCAGCACCATACTCTACGAGCAGTACTTC	CASTILYEQYF
.	TRBV7-6	.	TRBJ2-2	TGTGCCAGCAGAGTCGGGAGCATGAACACCGGGGAGCTGTTTTTT	CASRVGSMNTGELFF
.	TRBV5-4	.	TRBJ2-7	TGTGCCAGCAGCTCTTCGGTCGGGGCGTACGAGCAGTACTTC	CASSSSVGAYEQYF
.	TRBV6-4	.	TRBJ2-7	TGTGCCAGCAGTGACTGTTGCCTAACCTACGAGCAGTACTTC	CASSDCCLTYEQYF
.	TRBV6-5	.	TRBJ2-7	TGTGCCAGCAGTTACTCGACGTCTGCAGATTCCTACGAGCAGTACTTC	CASSYSTSADSYEQYF
.	TRBV27	.	TRBJ2-5	TGTGCCAGCAAAACCAGCCTCTACCGAAGGGGCAGTACTCAAGAGACCCAGTACTTC	CASKTSLYRRGSTQETQYF
TRBD2	TRBV5-6	.	TRBJ2-5	TGTGCCAGCAGATCGGCTAGCGGGACGCCCCGGCAAGAGACCCAGTACTTC	CASRSASGTPRQETQYF
TRBD2	TRBV7-9	.	TRBJ2-1	TGTGCCAGCAGCTTAGCGGCAGCGGGAGGCTCCTACAATGAGCAGTTCTTC	CASSLAAAGGSYNEQFF
TRBD2	TRBV28	.	TRBJ2-2	TGTGCCAGCAACCCACCCGGGACTAGAATAAACACCGGGGAGCTGTTTTTT	CASNPPGTRINTGELFF
.	TRBV7-2	few	TRBJ2-1	TGTGCCAGCAGCTCCACCGGGACGGACAAATACAATGAGCAGTTCTTC	CASSSTGTDKYNEQFF
TRBD2	TRBV11-2	.	TRBJ2-1	TGTGCCAGCAGCTTATTTTCAGCGGGAGGCGTTCGCAATGAGCAGTTCTTC	CASSLFSAGGVRNEQFF
.	TRBV7-9	many	TRBJ1-1	TGTGCCAGCAGCCCACAGGGTACTAACACTGAAGCTTTCTTT	CASSPQGTNTEAFF
.	TRBV3-2	.	TRBJ1-2	TGTGCCAGCAGCCAAGCGTCCTTC	CASSQASF
.	TRBV7-9	.	TRBJ2-7	TGTGCCAGCAGCCCAGTCGGGGGCGGGTACGAGCAGTACTTC	CASSPVGGGYEQYF
.	TRBV5-8	.	TRBJ2-1	TGTGCCAGCAGCTTAAACAACAATGAGCAGTTCTTC	CASSLNNNEQFF
.	TRBV6-6	.	TRBJ1-2	TGTGCCAGCAGCAAGGAACAGGTCTATGGCTACACCTTC	CASSKEQVYGYTF
.	TRBV6-5	.	TRBJ1-1	TGTGCCAGCAGTTACTCTGCAAGGAACACTGAAGCTTTCTTT	CASSYSARNTEAFF
.	TRBV7-2	.	TRBJ2-5	TGTGCCAGCAGCTTGTGGGCCGGGGCGGAAGAGACCCAGTACTTC	CASSLWAGAEETQYF
.	TRBV5-1	.	TRBJ2-2	TGCGCCAGCAGCAGGGGAGGAGACACCGGGGAGCTGTTTTTT	CASSRGGDTGELFF
.	TRBV18	.	TRBJ2-7	TGTGCCAGCTCACCATACCCCCCAACAGGGCTGAACGAGCAGTACTTC	CASSPYPPTGLNEQYF
.	TRBV4-3	medium-sized	TRBJ1-1	TGCGCCAGCAGCCAAGTGATGGGAAACACTGAAGCTTTCTTT	CASSQVMGNTEAFF
TRBD1	TRBV4-2	.	TRBJ1-6	TGTGCCAGCAGCCAAGACTCCGGGACAGGGGTTTCACCCCTCCACTTT	CASSQDSGTGVSPLHF
.	TRBV23-1	.	TRBJ1-5	TGCGCCAGCAGTCGCGGGTGGGAGACCAATCAGCCCCAGCATTTT	CASSRGWETNQPQHF
TRBD2	TRBV25-1	.	TRBJ2-7	TGTGCCAGCAGTGAATTGATGGGGGAGGGCTCCGAGCAGTACTTC	CASSELMGEGSEQYF
.	TRBV5-5	.	TRBJ2-5	TGTGCCAGCAGCTTGGTCCCCGACAGAAAAGAGACCCAGTACTTC	CASSLVPDRKETQYF
.	TRBV19	.	TRBJ2-4	TGTGCCAGTAGTATCCAGCTTATTACGCCGGGGTTAGCCAAAAACATTCAGTACTTC	CASSIQLITPGLAKNIQYF
.	TRBV7-8	few	TRBJ2-7	TGTGCCAGCAGCTTGGGGAGTGACTACGAGCAGTACTTC	CASSLGSDYEQYF
.	TRBV27	.	TRBJ1-4	TGTGCCAGCAGTACCTCGGGGACGACGGTAAGGGAAAAACTGTTTTTT	CASSTSGTTVREKLFF
TRBD2	TRBV5-4	.	TRBJ2-7	TGTGCCAGCAGCCGCACTAGCGGGGCCTACGAGCAGTACTTC	CASSRTSGAYEQYF
TRBD2	TRBV11-3	once	TRBJ2-6	TGTGCCAGCAGCCACGGACTAGCGGGCTTCTCTGGGGCCAACGTCCTGACTTTC	CASSHGLAGFSGANVLTF
TRBD2	TRBV5-1	.	TRBJ2-1	TGCGCCAGCAGCGGGACTAGCGGGAACCTCTACAATGAGCAGTTCTTC	CASSGTSGNLYNEQFF
TRBD2	TRBV27	few	TRBJ2-5	TGTGCCAGCAGTTTGTGGCGGGGACTAGCGGCTCAAGAGACCCAGTACTTC	CASSLWRGLAAQETQYF
TRBD1	TRBV4-3	.	TRBJ1-2	TGCGCCAGCAGCCAGGGGACAGGGGGTGACTATGGCTACACCTTC	CASSQGTGGDYGYTF
.	TRBV15	.	TRBJ2-2	TGTGCCACCAGCAGAGATGTGGCAGCGAACACCGGGGAGCTGTTTTTT	CATSRDVAANTGELFF
TRBD2	TRBV19	.	TRBJ2-1	TGTGCCAGTAGTATTTGGAGCGGGAGCAATGAGCAGTTCTTC	CASSIWSGSNEQFF
TRBD2	TRBV27	.	TRBJ2-1	TGTGCCAGCAGTCTTGGGAGGACTAGGTCGGGGACCTACAATGAGCAGTTCTTC	CASSLGRTRSGTYNEQFF
.	TRBV5-1	once	TRBJ2-2	TGCGCCAGCAGCTTGGGGACACCCTTCACCGGGGAGCTGTTTTTT	CASSLGTPFTGELFF
TRBD2	TRBV7-9	.	TRBJ2-1	TGTGCCAGCAGCTTAGGCGGGAGTCATCGGAATGAGCAGTTCTTC	CASSLGGSHRNEQFF
.	TRBV6-5	.	TRBJ2-2	TGTGCCAGCAGTTACTCGACAATCGCCGTCACCGGGGAGCTGTTTTTT	CASSYSTIAVTGELFF
.	TRBV7-9	.	TRBJ1-1	TGTGCCAGCAGCTTAGCCAGAAAGGAAGCTTTCTTT	CASSLARKEAFF
.	TRBV7-3	.	TRBJ1-6	TGTGCCAGCAGCTTAATGGCCACGGGAGGGAATTCACCCCTCCACTTT	CASSLMATGGNSPLHF
.	TRBV19	.	TRBJ2-1	TGTGCCAGTAGTCCCAGGGGCGGGAGAAAGAATGAGCAGTTCTTC	CASSPRGGRKNEQFF
.	TRBV28	.	TRBJ1-2	TGTGCCAGCAGTTCCCCATACAACTATGGCTACACCTTC	CASSSPYNYGYTF
TRBD2	TRBV2	.	TRBJ2-1	TGTGCCAGCAGTCCACGGTTAGCGGGAAAGAATGAGCAGTTCTTC	CASSPRLAGKNEQFF
TRBD2	TRBV6-5	.	TRBJ2-7	TGTGCCAGCAGCCCCGGGACTAGCGGCTCCTACGAGCAGTACTTC	CASSPGTSGSYEQYF
.	TRBV5-1	.	TRBJ2-2	TGCGCCAGCAGCTTAGCGGGGAACACCGGGGAGCTGTTTTTT	CASSLAGNTGELFF
.	TRBV5-1	.	TRBJ2-1	TGCGCCAGCAGCACAACAGGTTTCTCTTACAATGAGCAGTTCTTC	CASSTTGFSYNEQFF
TRBD2	TRBV2	.	TRBJ2-1	TGTGCCAGCAGCGGGACTAGCGGGAGATACAATGAGCAGTTCTTC	CASSGTSGRYNEQFF
TRBD1	TRBV28	.	TRBJ2-7	TGTGCCAGCCTGAGGACAGGGGCCTCAGACGAGCAGTACTTC	CASLRTGASDEQYF
.	TRBV6-5	few	TRBJ1-4	TGTGCCAGCAGTTACTCCCGGAATCCCCGGGAAAAACTGTTTTTT	CASSYSRNPREKLFF
.	TRBV28	.	TRBJ1-5	TGTGCCAGCAGGTACCCCGGGACGGCTCATAGCAATCAGCCCCAGCATTTT	CASRYPGTAHSNQPQHF
TRBD2	TRBV4-3	.	TRBJ2-1	TGCGCCAGCAGCCAAGCTCCCAAGCGGGATATGGGGGGAGAGCAGTTCTTC	CASSQAPKRDMGGEQFF